The 14 T cell receptor beta chains below all came from one sample that was sequenced in a study of blood T cells in healthy people across ages. A second PCR, run for roughly 7 to 11 cycles, used a sample-barcoded 5' primer plus a J-beta primer mix. TCRdb reprocessed the 5' RACE reads via MiXCR and lists one record per CDR3 protein. In the table there are around 1.7 million distinct CDR3 sequences, about 30% of which are singletons. Sequencing input: blood. The receptors come from a woman aged 25 to 39 in good health.

This clonotype was seen more than once but under ten times. V is TRBV12-5 and J is TRBJ1-2, with TRBD1 as a possible D gene (6 bases). Germline V lookup: CDR1 LGHNT, CDR2 FRNRAP. The length of the CDR3 is 13 residues. Between the trimmed V and J ends, which lost 7 bases and 0 bases, there was a span of 9 bases. This chain's CDR3 is CASADRSNYGYTF. The CDR3 nucleotides read TGTGCTAGTGCCGACAGGTCTAACTATGGCTACACCTTC.

The sample holds many counts of this clonotype. The CDR3 sequence is CASSQQLSGNYGYTF. The CDR3 coding sequence is TGCGCCAGCAGCCAACAGCTATCCGGGAACTATGGCTACACCTTC. The J gene is TRBJ1-2, the V gene TRBV4-3; D is undetermined. Germline CDR1 is LGHNA and CDR2 is YSLEER. V was pared by 2 bases and J by 2 bases, with 12 bases between. This CDR3 has 15 residues.

This clonotype was recorded a few times. The chain couples TRBV6-2 or TRBV6-3 to TRBJ1-2, with D tentatively TRBD1 (5 bases). CDR3 length equals 15 residues. Trimming shortened V by 4 bases and J by 4 bases, and 16 bases separated the two germline ends. The germline gives CDR1 MNHEY, CDR2 SVGEGT. Here the CDR3 reads CASSFSYRRSYGYTF. The CDR3 region has the DNA TGTGCCAGCAGTTTCTCCTACAGGAGGAGCTATGGCTACACCTTC.

J is TRBJ1-5 and V is TRBV6-5; no definite D call. Germline V CDR1 and CDR2: MNHEY, SVGAGI. The CDR3 runs 12 residues. Trimming removed 5 bases at V and 2 bases at J, with 4 bases between. This CDR3 is CASSARNQPQHF. The CDR3 nucleotides read TGTGCCAGCAGTGCCCGCAATCAGCCCCAGCATTTT.

This chain uses TRBV10-3 with TRBJ2-5, with D uncertain. With 0 bases removed from V and 5 bases from J, the gap between germline ends came to 10 bases. CDR3 length equals 14 residues. Germline V gives CDR1 ENHRY, CDR2 SYGVKD. The CDR3 loop reads CAISESKGSETQYF. The DNA of the CDR3 is TGTGCCATCAGTGAGTCGAAAGGCTCCGAGACCCAGTACTTC.

J is TRBJ1-1 and V is TRBV5-1; 7 bases fit TRBD1. V gave up 0 bases and J gave up 4 bases; unmatched junction bases: 18. Germline V gene sequence: CDR1 SGHRS, CDR2 YFSETQ. The CDR3 is 19 amino acids. The CDR3 region is CASSLAGGRPTGSSTEAFF. The CDR3 bases are TGCGCCAGCAGCTTGGCTGGGGGGCGACCGACAGGGTCTTCCACTGAAGCTTTCTTT.

This clonotype was seen many times. The rearrangement uses TRBV6-5 and TRBJ2-5; D is undetermined. Germline values: CDR1 MNHEY, CDR2 SVGAGI. The CDR3 loop spans 14 amino acids. The germline V and J ends were trimmed by 0 bases and 2 bases, with 7 bases remaining between them. This CDR3 reads CASSYSTSQETQYF. CDR3 DNA: TGTGCCAGCAGTTACTCGACCAGTCAAGAGACCCAGTACTTC.

The V gene is TRBV12-3 or TRBV12-4, the J gene TRBJ2-7; 8 positions agree with TRBD2. The CDR3 loop spans 19 amino acids. V lost 0 bases and J lost 7; bases outside the gene matches: 20. The CDR3 coding sequence is TGTGCCAGCAGTTTAGCTTTTGCCCCCCTAGCGGGCCGGTACAATGAGCAGTACTTC. It specifies CASSLAFAPLAGRYNEQYF.

This clonotype was detected only a few times. This chain links TRBV7-8 with TRBJ2-1; 7 bases are shared with TRBD2. This CDR3 contains 15 residues. Germline values: CDR1 SGHVS, CDR2 FQNEAQ. The V gene end was trimmed by 7 bases and the J gene end by 4 bases; junction bases not matched to a gene: 10. DNA of the CDR3: TGTGCCAGCAAATTCACGGGACTATCGTACAATGAGCAGTTCTTC. Protein product: CASKFTGLSYNEQFF.

This clonotype has only a few counts. V gene TRBV12-3 or TRBV12-4 combines with J gene TRBJ2-1; D perhaps matches TRBD1 (6 bases). CDR3 length: 16 residues. The V end was cut by 2 bases, the J end by 6 bases, with 17 bases between. In DNA form, the CDR3 reads TGTGCCAGCAGTTTACGTCAGGGGAGAGATAGCAATGAGCAGTTCTTC. Its translation is CASSLRQGRDSNEQFF.

In its sample, this clonotype was seen a few times. The chain recombines TRBV7-9 with TRBJ1-2; the D is unclear. Germline V gives CDR1 SEHNR, CDR2 FQNEAQ (reference sequence). Between the trimmed V and J ends, which lost 5 bases and 0 bases, there was a span of 7 bases. The CDR3 spans 13 residues. CDR3 sequence reads: CASSELTNYGYTF. The CDR3 DNA sequence: TGTGCCAGCAGCGAGCTTACTAACTATGGCTACACCTTC.

In its sample, this clonotype was seen a few times. CDR3 DNA: TGTGCCAGCAGTGAACGGGCCAGGCCTCAGCCCCAGCATTTT. Its translation is CASSERARPQPQHF. The chain joins TRBV6-1 to TRBJ1-5, with D unclear. The CDR3 is made up of 14 amino acids. The germline V gene encodes CDR1 MNHNS and CDR2 SASEGT. Deletions cut 2 bases from V and 6 bases from J, with 11 bases between.

This clonotype showed up many times. V and J are TRBV2 and TRBJ2-7, with D unclear. CDR3 size: 11 residues. CDR1 and CDR2 (germline): SNHLY, FYNNEI. The V and J ends lost 5 bases and 8 bases respectively, with 10 bases between them. Here the CDR3 DNA reads TGTGCCAGCAGTACCCCCGTTAAGCAGTACTTC. Protein sequence: CASSTPVKQYF.

V and J are TRBV11-2 and TRBJ2-3, with a tentative D call TRBD2 (6 bases). V dropped 5 bases and J dropped 2 bases, with 14 bases sitting between them. The CDR3 totals 15 residues. Germline V CDR1 and CDR2: SGHAT, FQNNGV. The DNA for the CDR3 is TGTGCCAGCAGCCTAGGAGGGAGACACACAGATACGCAGTATTTT. The encoded protein is CASSLGGRHTDTQYF.